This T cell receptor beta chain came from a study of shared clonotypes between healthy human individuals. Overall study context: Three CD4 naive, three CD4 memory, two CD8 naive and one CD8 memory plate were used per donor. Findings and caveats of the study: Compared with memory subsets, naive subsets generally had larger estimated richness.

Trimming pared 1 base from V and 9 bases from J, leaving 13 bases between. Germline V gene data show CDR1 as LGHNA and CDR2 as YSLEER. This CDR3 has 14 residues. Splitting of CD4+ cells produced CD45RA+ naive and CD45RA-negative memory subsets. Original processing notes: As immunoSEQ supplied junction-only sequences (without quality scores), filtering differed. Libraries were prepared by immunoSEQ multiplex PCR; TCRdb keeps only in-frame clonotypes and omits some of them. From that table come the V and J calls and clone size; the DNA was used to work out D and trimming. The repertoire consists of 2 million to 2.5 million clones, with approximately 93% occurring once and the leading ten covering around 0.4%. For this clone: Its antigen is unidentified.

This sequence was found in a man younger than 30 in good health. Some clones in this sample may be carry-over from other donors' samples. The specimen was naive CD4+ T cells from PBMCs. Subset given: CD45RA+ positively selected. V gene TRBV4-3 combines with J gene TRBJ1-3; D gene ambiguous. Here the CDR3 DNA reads TGCGCCAGCAGCCAAGGGACGGAGTTCACCACCATATATTTT. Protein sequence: CASSQGTEFTTIYF.